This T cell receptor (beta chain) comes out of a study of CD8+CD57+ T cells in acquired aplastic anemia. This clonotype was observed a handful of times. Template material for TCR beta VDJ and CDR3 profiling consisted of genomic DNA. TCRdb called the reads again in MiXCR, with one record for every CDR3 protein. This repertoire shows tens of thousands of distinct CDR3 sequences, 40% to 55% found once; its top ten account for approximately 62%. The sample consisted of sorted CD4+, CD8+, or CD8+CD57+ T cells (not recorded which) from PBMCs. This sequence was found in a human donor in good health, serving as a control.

The CDR3 nucleotides read TGTGCCAGCAGTCAGGGGACGGGGGGGAACACTGAAGCTTTCTTT. Protein sequence: CASSQGTGGNTEAFF. This chain joins TRBV27 and TRBJ1-1; TRBD1 is a possible D gene (6 bases). V was pared by 5 bases and J by 1 base, with 14 bases between. The CDR3 is made up of 15 amino acids. Looked up from germline, CDR1 is MNHEY and CDR2 is SMNVEV (reference sequence).